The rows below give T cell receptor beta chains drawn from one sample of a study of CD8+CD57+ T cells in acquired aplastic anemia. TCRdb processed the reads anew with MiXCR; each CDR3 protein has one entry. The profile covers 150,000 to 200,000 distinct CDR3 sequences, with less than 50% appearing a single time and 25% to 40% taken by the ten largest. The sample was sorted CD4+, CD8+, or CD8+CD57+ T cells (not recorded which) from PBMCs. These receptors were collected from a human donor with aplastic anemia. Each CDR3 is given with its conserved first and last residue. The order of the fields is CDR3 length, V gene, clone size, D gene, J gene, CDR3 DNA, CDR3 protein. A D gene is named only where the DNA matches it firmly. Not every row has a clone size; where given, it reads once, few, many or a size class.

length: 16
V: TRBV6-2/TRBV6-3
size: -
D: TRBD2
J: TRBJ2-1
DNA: TGTGCCAGCAGTTACTCCGGGACTAGCGCATACAATGAGCAGTTCTTC
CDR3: CASSYSGTSAYNEQFF

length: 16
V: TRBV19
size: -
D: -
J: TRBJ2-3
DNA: TGTGCCAGCCGCTCAGTAGCGGCGGGGTCAGGAGATACGCAGTATTTT
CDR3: CASRSVAAGSGDTQYF

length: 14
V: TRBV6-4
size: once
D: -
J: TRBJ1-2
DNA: TGTGCCAGTAAAAGGGACTTATTTGACTATGGCTACACCTTC
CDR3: CASKRDLFDYGYTF

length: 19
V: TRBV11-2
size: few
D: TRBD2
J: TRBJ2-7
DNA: TGTGCCAGCAGCCCTACCCCGTCACAGGGCGGTTTGACTAGCGGGGAGCAGTACTTC
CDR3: CASSPTPSQGGLTSGEQYF

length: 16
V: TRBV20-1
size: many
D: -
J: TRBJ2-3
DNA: TGCAGTGCTAGAGAGGGGTCCTTAGATTGGACAGATACGCAGTATTTT
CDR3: CSAREGSLDWTDTQYF

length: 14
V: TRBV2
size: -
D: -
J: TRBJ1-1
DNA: TGTGCCAGCAGTTGGCGAAGGGAGGACACTGAAGCTTTCTTT
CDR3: CASSWRREDTEAFF

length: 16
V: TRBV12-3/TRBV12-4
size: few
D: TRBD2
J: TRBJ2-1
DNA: TGTGCCAGCAGTTTAGAAGGACTAGCGGTCGTAGGTGAGCAGTTCTTC
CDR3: CASSLEGLAVVGEQFF

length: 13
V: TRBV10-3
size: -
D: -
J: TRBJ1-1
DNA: TGTGCCATCAGGGACCAGAGGAACACTGAAGCTTTCTTT
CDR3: CAIRDQRNTEAFF

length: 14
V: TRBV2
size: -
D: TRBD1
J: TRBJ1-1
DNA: TGTGCCAGCAGTGAAGCGCTCATAAGGGGGCAAGCTTTCTTT
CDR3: CASSEALIRGQAFF

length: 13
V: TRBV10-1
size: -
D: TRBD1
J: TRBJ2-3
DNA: TGCGCCAGCAGTGGTGACAGGGTGGATACGCAGTATTTT
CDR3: CASSGDRVDTQYF

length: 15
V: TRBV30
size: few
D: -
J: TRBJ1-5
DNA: TGTGCCTGGAGTCGTCCAGGGGAGCGGGGCCAGCCCCAGCATTTT
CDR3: CAWSRPGERGQPQHF

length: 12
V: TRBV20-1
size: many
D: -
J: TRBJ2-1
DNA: TGCAGTGCCAAGACTGGGCTGAATGAGCAGTTCTTC
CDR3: CSAKTGLNEQFF

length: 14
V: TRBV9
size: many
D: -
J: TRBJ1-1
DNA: TGTGCCAGCAGCGTAGAGGCAGGGCTTCATGAAGCTTTCTTT
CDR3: CASSVEAGLHEAFF

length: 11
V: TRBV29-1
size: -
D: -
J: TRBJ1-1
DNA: TGCAGCGTTGTCCGGAATCGCGAAGCTTTCTTT
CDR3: CSVVRNREAFF

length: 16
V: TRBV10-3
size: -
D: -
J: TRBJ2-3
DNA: TGTGCCATCAGTGAGAGACGGGGGTCTAGCACAGATACGCAGTATTTT
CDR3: CAISERRGSSTDTQYF

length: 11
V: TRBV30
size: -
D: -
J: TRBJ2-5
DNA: TGTGCCTGGAGTGCAACAGAGACCCAGTACTTC
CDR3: CAWSATETQYF

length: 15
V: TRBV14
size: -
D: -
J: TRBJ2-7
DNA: TGTGCCAGCAGCCGATGGGTCGGGCGACCATACGAGCAGTACTTC
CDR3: CASSRWVGRPYEQYF

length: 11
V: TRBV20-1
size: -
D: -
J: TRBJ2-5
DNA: TGCAGTGCTAGATTGGGAGAGACCCAGTACTTC
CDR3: CSARLGETQYF

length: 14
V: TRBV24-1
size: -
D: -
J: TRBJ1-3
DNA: TGTGCCACCAGTGATCCTAACCACGGGGGCACCATATATTTT
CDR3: CATSDPNHGGTIYF

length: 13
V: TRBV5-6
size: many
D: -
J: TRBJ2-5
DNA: TGTGCCAGCAGCTTGTCCCTCCAAGAGACCCAGTACTTC
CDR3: CASSLSLQETQYF

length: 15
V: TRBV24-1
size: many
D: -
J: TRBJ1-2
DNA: TGTGCCACCAGTGATTTTGAGACAGTATATGATGGCTACACCTTC
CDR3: CATSDFETVYDGYTF

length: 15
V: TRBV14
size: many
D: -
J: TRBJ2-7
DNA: TGTGCCAGCAGCCAAGGATTCAGCCCCTTCTACGAGCAGTACTTC
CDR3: CASSQGFSPFYEQYF

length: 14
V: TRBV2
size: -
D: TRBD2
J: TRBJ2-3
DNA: TGTGCCAGCAGGGCGGGGGTGGGCACAGATACGCAGTATTTT
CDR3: CASRAGVGTDTQYF

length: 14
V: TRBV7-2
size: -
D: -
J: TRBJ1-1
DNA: TGTGCCAGCATCTTACAGGGAACGGGCACTGAAGCTTTCTTT
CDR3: CASILQGTGTEAFF

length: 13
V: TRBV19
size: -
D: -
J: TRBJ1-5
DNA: TGTGCCAGTAGTGGACAGCTCTTTCAGCCCCAGCATTTT
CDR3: CASSGQLFQPQHF

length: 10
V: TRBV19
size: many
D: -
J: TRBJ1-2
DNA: TGTGCCACCAGGGACTATGGCTACACCTTC
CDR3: CATRDYGYTF

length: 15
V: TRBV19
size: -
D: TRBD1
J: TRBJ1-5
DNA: TGTGCCAGTAGTGCGGGGACAGCTCACGGTCAGCCCCAGCATTTT
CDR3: CASSAGTAHGQPQHF

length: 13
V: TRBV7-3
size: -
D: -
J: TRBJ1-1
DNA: TGTGCCAGCAGCTTAAAAGGCGGGACTGAAGCTTTCTTT
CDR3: CASSLKGGTEAFF

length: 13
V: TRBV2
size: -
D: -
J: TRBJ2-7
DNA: TGTGCCAGCAGAAAGGGCCGTTCCTACGAGCAGTACTTC
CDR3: CASRKGRSYEQYF

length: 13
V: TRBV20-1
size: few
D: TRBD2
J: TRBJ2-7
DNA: TGCAGTGCTGTTAGCGGGGAGAACTACGAGCAGTACTTC
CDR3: CSAVSGENYEQYF

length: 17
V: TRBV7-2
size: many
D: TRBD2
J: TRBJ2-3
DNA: TGTGCCAGCAGTTTGGGACTAGCGGGAGGGAACACAGATACGCAGTATTTT
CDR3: CASSLGLAGGNTDTQYF